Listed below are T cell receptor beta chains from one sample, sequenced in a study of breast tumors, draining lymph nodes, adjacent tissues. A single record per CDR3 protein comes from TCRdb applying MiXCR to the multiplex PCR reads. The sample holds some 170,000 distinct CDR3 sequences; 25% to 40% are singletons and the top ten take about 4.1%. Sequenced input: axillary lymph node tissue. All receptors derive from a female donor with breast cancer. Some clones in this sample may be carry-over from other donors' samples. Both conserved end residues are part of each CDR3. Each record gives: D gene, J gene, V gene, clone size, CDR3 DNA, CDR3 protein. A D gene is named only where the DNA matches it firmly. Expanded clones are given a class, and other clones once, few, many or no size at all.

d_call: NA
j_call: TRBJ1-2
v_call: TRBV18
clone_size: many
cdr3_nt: TGTGCCAGCTCACCACGGGCAGGGGCTGGCTATGGCTACACCTTC
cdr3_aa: CASSPRAGAGYGYTF

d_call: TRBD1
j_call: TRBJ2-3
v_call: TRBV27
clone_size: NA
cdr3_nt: TGTGCCAGCAGTTTTGACAGGGAAACAGATACGCAGTATTTT
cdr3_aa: CASSFDRETDTQYF

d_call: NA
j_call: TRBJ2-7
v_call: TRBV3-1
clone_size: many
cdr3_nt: TGTGCCAGCAGCCCCACCCCGGGGGGCAACTACGAGCAGTACTTC
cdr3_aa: CASSPTPGGNYEQYF

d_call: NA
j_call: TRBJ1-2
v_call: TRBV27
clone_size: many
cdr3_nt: TGTGCCAGCAGTTTCGGGGGGCGTAGGTTTGGCTACACCTTC
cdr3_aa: CASSFGGRRFGYTF

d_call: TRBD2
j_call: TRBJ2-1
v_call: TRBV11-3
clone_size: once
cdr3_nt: TGTGCCAGCAGCTTGGGACTAGCGGGAGCAGGCGAGCAGTTCTTC
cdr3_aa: CASSLGLAGAGEQFF

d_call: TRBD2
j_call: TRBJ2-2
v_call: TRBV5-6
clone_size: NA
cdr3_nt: TGTGCCAGCAGCTCGGGACTAGCGGGGGGGTTTTTT
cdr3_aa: CASSSGLAGGFF

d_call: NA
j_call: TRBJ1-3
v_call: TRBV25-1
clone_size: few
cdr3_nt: TGTGCCAGCAGTGAAGACGGCAGGTGGAATGGTGGAAACACCATATATTTT
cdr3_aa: CASSEDGRWNGGNTIYF

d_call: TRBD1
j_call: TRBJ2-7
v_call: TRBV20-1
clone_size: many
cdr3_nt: TGCAGTGCCCCTAGGACCCCCGGGACAGGGGGCTGGGACGAGCAGTACTTC
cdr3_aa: CSAPRTPGTGGWDEQYF

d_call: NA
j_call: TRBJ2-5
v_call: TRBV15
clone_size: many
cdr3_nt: TGTGCCACCAGCAGAGATGGGGAGACCCAGTACTTC
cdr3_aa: CATSRDGETQYF

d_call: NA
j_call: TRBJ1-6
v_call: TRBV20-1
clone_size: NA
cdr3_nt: TGCAGTGCTATAGGGCTCCGCAATTCACCCCTCCACTTT
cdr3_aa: CSAIGLRNSPLHF

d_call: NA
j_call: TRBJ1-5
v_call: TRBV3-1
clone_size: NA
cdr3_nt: TGTGCCAGCAGCCAAAATTGGGGTCAGCCCCAGCATTTT
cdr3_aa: CASSQNWGQPQHF

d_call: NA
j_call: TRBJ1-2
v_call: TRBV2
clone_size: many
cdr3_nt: TGTGCCAGCAGCGACAGAAGGGATTCCTATGGCTACACCTTC
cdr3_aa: CASSDRRDSYGYTF

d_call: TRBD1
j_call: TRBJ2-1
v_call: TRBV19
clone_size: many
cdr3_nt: TGTGCCAGTAGTCCCCGGGACAGGGGTACTGAGCAGTTCTTC
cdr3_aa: CASSPRDRGTEQFF

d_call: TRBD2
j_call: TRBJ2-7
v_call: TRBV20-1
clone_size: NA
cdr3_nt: TGCAGTTCTAGCGGGAGTGGCTACGAGCAGTACTTC
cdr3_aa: CSSSGSGYEQYF

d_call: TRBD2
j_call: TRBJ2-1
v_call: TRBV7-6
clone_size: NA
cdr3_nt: TGTGCCAGCAGCCCAGGAGGACTAGCGGGGGGGCGACGTGAGCAGTTCTTC
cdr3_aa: CASSPGGLAGGRREQFF

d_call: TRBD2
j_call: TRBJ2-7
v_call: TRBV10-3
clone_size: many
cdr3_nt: TGTGCCATCAGTGAGGGAACTAGCGGGGGGAATTACGAGCAGTACTTC
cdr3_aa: CAISEGTSGGNYEQYF

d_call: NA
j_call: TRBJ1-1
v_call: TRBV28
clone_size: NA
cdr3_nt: TGTGCCAGCAGTTTCCACGGATCGAACACTGAAGCTTTCTTT
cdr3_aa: CASSFHGSNTEAFF

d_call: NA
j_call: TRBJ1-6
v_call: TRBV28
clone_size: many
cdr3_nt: TGTGCCAGTTTTACAGGCCGGTCCAATTCACCCCTCCACTTT
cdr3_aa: CASFTGRSNSPLHF

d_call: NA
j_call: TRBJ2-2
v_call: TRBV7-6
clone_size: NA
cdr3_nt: TGTGCCAGCAGCTTACGGGATTGGTCCGGGGAGCTGTTTTTT
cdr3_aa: CASSLRDWSGELFF

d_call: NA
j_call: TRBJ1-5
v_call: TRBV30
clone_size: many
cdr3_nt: TGTGCCTGGAGTGTCGGGGTAGGAAGCAATCAGCCCCAGCATTTT
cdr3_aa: CAWSVGVGSNQPQHF

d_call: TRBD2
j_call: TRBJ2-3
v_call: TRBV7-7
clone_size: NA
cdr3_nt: TGTGCTAGCAGCCCTCTAGCGGGAGGCGGTACGCAGTATTTT
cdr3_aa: CASSPLAGGGTQYF

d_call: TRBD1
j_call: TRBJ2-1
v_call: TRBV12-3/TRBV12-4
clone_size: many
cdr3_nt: TGTGCCAGCCGCCCGGGGACAGGCTCTTACAATGAGCAGTTCTTC
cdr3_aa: CASRPGTGSYNEQFF

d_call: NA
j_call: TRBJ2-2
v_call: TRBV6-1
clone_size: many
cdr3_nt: TGTGCCAGCAGTGAAAATTGGAAGCTGTTTTTT
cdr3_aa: CASSENWKLFF

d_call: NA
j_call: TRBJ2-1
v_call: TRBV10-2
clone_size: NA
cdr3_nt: TGCGCCAGCAGGCCCGACGATTGGGATGAGCGGTTTTTC
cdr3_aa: CASRPDDWDERFF